This TCR beta chain derives from a study of T cell responses to AZD1222 COVID-19 vaccine. Whole-study findings and limits: Only a handful of AZD1222 recipients tested seropositive at baseline. Clonal diversity was possibly underestimated, and white British individuals and females predominated among donors.

Here immunoSEQ multiplex PCR was the method, and the copy in TCRdb shows in-frame clones only, minus some. Of 130,000 or so clones detected, roughly 90% appear once; the ten largest clones hold approximately 6%. Worth noting for this clone: The antigen remains unidentified.

Second-dose groups at about 4 or about 12 weeks were pooled. The TCR was taken from an adult who received the AZD1222 COVID-19 vaccine. Sequenced here: peripheral blood, sampled 28 days after the second AZD1222 dose.

In nucleotides, the CDR3 is TGTGCCATCAGTGAGCAGGGGCGGAATGGCTACACCTTC. Translating gives CAISEQGRNGYTF. The rearrangement uses TRBV10-3 and TRBJ1-2; D may be TRBD1 (6 bases). This CDR3 spans 13 amino acids. Trimming left V 2 bases short and J 6 bases short, with 10 bases between. Per the germline V gene, CDR1 is ENHRY and CDR2 is SYGVKD.